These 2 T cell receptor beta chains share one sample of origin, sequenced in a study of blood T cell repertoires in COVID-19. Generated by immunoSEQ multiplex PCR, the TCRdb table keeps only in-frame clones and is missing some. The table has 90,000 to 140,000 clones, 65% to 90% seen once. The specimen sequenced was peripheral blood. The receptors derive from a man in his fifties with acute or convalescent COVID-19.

DNA for the CDR3: TGTGCCAGCAGTTCTATCTCCTACAATGAGCAGTTCTTC. The encoded protein is CASSSISYNEQFF. The chain couples TRBV7-9 to TRBJ2-1, with D unresolved. Trimming removed 6 bases at V and 0 bases at J, with 6 bases between. Germline V gives CDR1 SEHNR, CDR2 FQNEAQ (reference sequence). The CDR3 consists of 13 residues.

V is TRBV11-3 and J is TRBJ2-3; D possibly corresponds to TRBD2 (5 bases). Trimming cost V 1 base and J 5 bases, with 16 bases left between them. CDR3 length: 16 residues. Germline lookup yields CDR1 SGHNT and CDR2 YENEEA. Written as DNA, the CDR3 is TGTGCCAGCAGCTTAGTGGGTAGCGTCGGATTAGATACGCAGTATTTT. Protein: CASSLVGSVGLDTQYF.